This note documents a single T cell receptor beta chain sequence. CDR1 and CDR2 from the germline V gene are DFQATT and SNEGSKA (reference sequence). The CDR3 is made up of 13 amino acids. Trimming removed 4 bases from V and 2 bases from J, with 11 bases in between. In TCRdb, the reads were re-called with MiXCR into one record per CDR3 protein. The sample includes approximately 97,000 distinct CDR3 sequences, about 28% of them seen just once. The sample is drawn from a study of type 1 regulatory T cells. This chain links TRBV20-1 with TRBJ2-5; possible D gene TRBD2, 6 bases. The receptor comes from a human donor in good health. Sequencing was performed on CD4+ T cells, either the whole sample or a sorted fraction (not recorded which). CDR3 sequence: CSAIRAGQETQYF. CDR3 DNA sequence: TGCAGTGCTATTCGGGCGGGGCAAGAGACCCAGTACTTC.